Listed here are 31 T cell receptor beta chains from one sample, sequenced in a study of T cell repertoires in cytomegalovirus infection (dated by TCRdb to between 2018 and 2021). In the paper's terms, the treatment or condition label means: in vitro stimulation with specific CMV peptide epitopes to enrich CMV-specific T cells. The reads were generated on an Illumina HiSeq 1500. The raw public reads went through TCRdb reprocessing: fastp at Q25, MiXCR clone calling, in-frame beta chains kept. Rows matching on CDR3 protein sequence are summarized as one entry with the most common DNA and genes. Present in this sample are approximately 990,000 distinct CDR3 sequences, approximately 30% of which were seen just once. The leading ten clones occupy about an eighth of the sample. Their target antigens are unknown. The sample was cultured CD8+ T cells from PBMCs, taken from culture after CMV antigen stimulation. The receptors originated from a human donor in good health (CMV status not recorded). Some clones in this sample may be carry-over from other donors' samples.

The table lists this clonotype with a few counts. The chain is built from TRBV10-3 and TRBJ1-5; no definite D call. Trimming took 0 bases from V and 1 from J, leaving 7 bases between them. Germline V CDR1 and CDR2: ENHRY, SYGVKD. This CDR3 spans 15 amino acids. In nucleotides, the CDR3 is TGTGCCATCAGTGAGTCGAGCTTGAGCAATCAGCCCCAGCATTTT. Translated, it gives CAISESSLSNQPQHF.

The chain carries TRBV6-5 and TRBJ2-3; D gene ambiguous. The V gene's germline CDR1 is MNHEY and CDR2 SVGAGI. This CDR3 region has 16 residues. Trimming cost V 2 bases and J 3 bases, with 15 bases left between them. The chain's CDR3 is CASSYGVWLSTDTQYF. Here the CDR3 DNA reads TGTGCCAGCAGTTACGGCGTATGGCTGTCTACAGATACGCAGTATTTT.

This clonotype was recorded a few times. This rearrangement joins TRBV12-3 or TRBV12-4 to TRBJ2-6, with 7 bases fitting TRBD2. There are 17 residues in the CDR3. The trim removed 6 bases at V and 2 bases at J, leaving 10 bases unmatched. CDR3 amino acids: CASSPSGVTPGANVLTF. The CDR3 region has the DNA TGTGCCAGCAGCCCGAGCGGGGTCACCCCTGGGGCCAACGTCCTGACTTTC.

The sample holds a few counts of this clonotype. V gene TRBV15 combines with J gene TRBJ2-2; D call uncertain. The CDR3 loop spans 14 amino acids. V shed 4 bases and J shed 9 bases, with 15 bases lying between them. Germline assignment: CDR1 LNHNV and CDR2 YYDKDF (reference sequence). The CDR3: CATSTRAVIRELFF. As DNA, the CDR3 is TGTGCCACCAGCACCCGGGCCGTAATAAGGGAGCTGTTTTTT.

CDR3 sequence reads: CASSLVSEAAGYTF. The CDR3, as DNA: TGTGCCAGCAGTTTAGTTTCCGAGGCGGCTGGCTACACCTTC. The chain recombines TRBV12-3 or TRBV12-4 with TRBJ1-2; D is undetermined. The CDR3 runs 14 residues. Trimming pared 1 base from V and 7 bases from J, leaving 13 bases between.

A few counts support this clonotype. DNA of the CDR3: TGCAGTGCTAGAGATTGGTCGTTGACGGCGGGGGCCGTCTACGAGCAGTACTTC. Protein: CSARDWSLTAGAVYEQYF. This chain uses TRBV20-1 with TRBJ2-7; tentative D call: TRBD2 (7 bases). Germline-derived CDR1 and CDR2 are DFQATT and SNEGSKA (reference sequence). V was cut by 0 bases and J by 3 bases, with 24 bases left in between. CDR3 length: 18 amino acids.

A single count supports this clonotype. This sequence joins TRBV28 and TRBJ1-6; D is perhaps TRBD1 (6 bases). The germline V gene has CDR1 MDHEN and CDR2 SYDVKM. CDR3 length: 13 amino acids. V lost 6 bases to trimming and J lost 13 bases, with 16 bases between them. This CDR3 is CASRGQGLTPLHF. CDR3 DNA: TGTGCCAGCAGAGGGCAGGGGTTGACGCCCCTCCACTTT.

The rearrangement uses TRBV14 and TRBJ1-2; TRBD1 matches 7 bases. The CDR3 consists of 18 residues. Germline V gene sequence: CDR1 SGHDN, CDR2 FVKESK. The junction had 18 bases not matched to a gene; V was cut back by 4 bases and J by 4 bases. The CDR3 DNA reads as TGTGCCAGCAGCCCAGGCCGGATCCGGGACAGAGTTCTCTATGGCTACACCTTC. This sequence encodes CASSPGRIRDRVLYGYTF.

This clonotype was recorded many times. For the CDR3, the DNA is TGTGCCAGCAGCTCCTTCGGGGGGACCTCCTCCTACGAGCAGTACGTC. This codes for CASSSFGGTSSYEQYV. The rearrangement joins TRBV7-8 to TRBJ2-7; 7 bases align to TRBD2. CDR1 is SGHVS and CDR2 is FQNEAQ in the germline V gene. The CDR3 is 16 amino acids. J gave up 0 bases and V 4 bases, and 9 bases lay outside the gene matches.

This clonotype was picked up a small number of times. The genes are TRBV7-9 and TRBJ1-1; D unresolved. With 7 bases removed from V and 1 base from J, the gap between germline ends came to 22 bases. Per germline, CDR1 SEHNR and CDR2 FQNEAQ (reference sequence). This CDR3 contains 17 residues. The CDR3 DNA reads TGTGCCAGCATCTCAAATGGGAGGGTGAGGGAGAACACTGAAGCTTTCTTT. This encodes CASISNGRVRENTEAFF.

There are many counts of this clonotype. This rearrangement joins TRBV7-6 to TRBJ2-5; TRBD2 is a possible D gene (5 bases). V was trimmed by 2 bases and J by 5 bases, leaving 15 bases between them. The CDR3 has 15 residues. CDR1 and CDR2 from the germline V gene are SGHVS and FNYEAQ. CDR3: CASSLTPRAYETQYF. DNA of the CDR3: TGTGCCAGCAGCTTAACGCCGAGGGCTTACGAGACCCAGTACTTC.

For the CDR3, the DNA is TGTGCCAGCAGTCCCTTCTTCGGACTTGAAGCTTTCTTT. It translates to CASSPFFGLEAFF. This sequence joins TRBV6-2 or TRBV6-3 and TRBJ1-1; D gene unclear. V was trimmed by 5 bases and J by 7 bases, leaving 14 bases between them. CDR1 and CDR2 (germline): MNHEY, SVGEGT. The CDR3 is made up of 13 amino acids.

This clonotype was found many times. The genes are TRBV12-3 or TRBV12-4 and TRBJ1-2; possibly TRBD1 for D (5 bases). Trimming cost V 7 bases and J 5 bases, with 23 bases left between them. This CDR3 is 16 amino acids long. The CDR3 region has the DNA TGTGCCAGCACCATTGCTGGGGACGAATTGTCGTATGGCTACACCTTC. Protein sequence: CASTIAGDELSYGYTF.

This clonotype has only a few counts. The chain carries TRBV6-5 and TRBJ2-3, with TRBD2 identical over 9 bases. Germline lookup yields CDR1 MNHEY and CDR2 SVGAGI. This CDR3 spans 17 amino acids. J was trimmed by 5 bases and V by 2 bases; bases with no gene match: 11. CDR3 loop: CASSYLLGGGAEDTQYF. CDR3 coding DNA: TGTGCCAGCAGTTACCTCTTAGGCGGGGGGGCCGAAGATACGCAGTATTTT.

The chain couples TRBV7-9 to TRBJ1-5; D might be TRBD1 (6 bases). Germline V lookup: CDR1 SEHNR, CDR2 FQNEAQ (reference sequence). The CDR3 has 15 amino acids. V was shortened by 6 bases and J by 0 bases, with 12 bases between the two germline ends. Here the CDR3 DNA reads TGTGCCAGCAGTCGGGGACAATATAGCAATCAGCCCCAGCATTTT. This sequence encodes CASSRGQYSNQPQHF.

The V and J genes are TRBV20-1 and TRBJ2-5, with D possibly being TRBD1 (6 bases). Germline CDR1 DFQATT, CDR2 SNEGSKA (reference sequence). The CDR3 contains 15 residues. With 3 bases removed from V and 9 bases from J, the gap between germline ends came to 23 bases. CDR3 in amino acids: CSASILGAQEMAQYF. The CDR3 DNA reads TGCAGTGCTAGCATACTGGGGGCCCAAGAGATGGCCCAGTACTTC.

In this sample, this clonotype turned up a few times. This rearrangement joins TRBV6-5 to TRBJ2-1; either TRBD1 or TRBD2 may fit D (5 bases each). With 5 bases removed from V and 2 bases from J, the gap between germline ends came to 28 bases. In germline, CDR1 is MNHEY, CDR2 SVGAGI. This CDR3 is built from 20 residues. As DNA, the CDR3 is TGTGCCAGCAGTGAGAAGGGACCGATGGTTTCTTCAGAGACCTACAATGAGCAGTTCTTC. The encoded protein is CASSEKGPMVSSETYNEQFF.

The J gene is TRBJ2-1, the V gene TRBV6-2 or TRBV6-3; 14 positions agree with TRBD2. The V and J ends lost 5 bases and 4 bases, in that order; junction bases with no gene match: 4. The CDR3 is 16 residues long. Germline CDR1 is MNHEY and CDR2 is SVGEGT. The CDR3 loop is CASSRGLAGEYNEQFF. CDR3 DNA sequence: TGTGCCAGCAGTAGGGGACTAGCGGGGGAGTACAATGAGCAGTTCTTC.

This clonotype was recorded at least ten times. The chain employs TRBV5-6 and TRBJ2-1, with 8 positions matching TRBD2. This CDR3 comprises 16 residues. After removal of 0 bases from V and 2 bases from J, the junction contained 4 bases not matched to a gene. The germline CDR1 and CDR2 sequences are SGHDT and YYEEEE. The CDR3 sequence: CASSLVSGGAYNEQFF. The CDR3 DNA reads TGTGCCAGCAGCTTGGTGAGCGGGGGAGCCTACAATGAGCAGTTCTTC. Using reference TRBV5-6 and TRBJ2-1 for the parts outside the CDR3, the full variable domain is DAGVTQSPTHLIKTRGQQVTLRCSPKSGHDTVSWYQQALGQGPQFIFQYYEEEERQRGNFPDRFSGHQFPNYSSELNVNALLLGDSALYLCASSLVSGGAYNEQFFGPGTRLTVL.

This clonotype showed up many times. This chain's CDR3 is CASSLEEEDTQYF. The CDR3 nucleotides read TGTGCCAGCAGCTTAGAGGAGGAGGATACGCAGTATTTT. The V call is TRBV7-2, the J call TRBJ2-3, with a possible D match to TRBD2 (5 bases). Germline values: CDR1 SGHTA, CDR2 FQGNSA. The CDR3 extends over 13 amino acids. V was trimmed by 1 base and J by 6 bases, leaving 8 bases between them.

J is TRBJ2-5 and V is TRBV18; D gene unclear. The CDR3 is 14 amino acids. Trimming stripped 0 bases from V and 4 bases from J, with 9 bases between. CDR1 is KGHSH and CDR2 is LQKENI in the germline V gene. The CDR3 nucleotides are TGTGCCAGCTCACCACCGACCTCGTCAGAGACCCAGTACTTC. As protein: CASSPPTSSETQYF.

The V call is TRBV20-1, the J call TRBJ1-2; maybe TRBD1 (5 bases). The CDR3 spans 17 residues. Trimming cost V 2 bases and J 1 base, with 20 bases left between them. Germline CDR1 and CDR2: DFQATT and SNEGSKA (reference sequence). The CDR3 DNA follows: TGCAGTGCTAGATCCCGGGGAGGGGTAAAGGGTAACTATGGCTACACCTTC. Translating it yields CSARSRGGVKGNYGYTF.

V usage is TRBV11-2 and J usage is TRBJ2-1; D remains ambiguous. Germline-derived CDR1 and CDR2 are SGHAT and FQNNGV. Deletions cut 5 bases from V and 0 bases from J, with 20 bases between. The CDR3 runs to 18 residues. Here the CDR3 DNA reads TGTGCCAGCAGCCTAGGGAAGACGGAGTCCAGCTCCTACAATGAGCAGTTCTTC. This gives the protein CASSLGKTESSSYNEQFF.

V usage is TRBV20-1 and J usage is TRBJ2-7; 9 positions agree with TRBD2. The germline V gene has CDR1 DFQATT and CDR2 SNEGSKA (reference sequence). Trimming at V came to 5 bases and at J to 3 bases, leaving 5 bases not matched to a gene. The CDR3 runs to 13 residues. DNA for the CDR3: TGCAGTGCTGTAGCGGGGGAGGTCTACGAGCAGTACGTC. Protein product: CSAVAGEVYEQYV.

The chain is built from TRBV19 and TRBJ2-6, with 10 bases lining up with TRBD1. Trimming removed 5 bases from V and 1 base from J; junction bases left unmatched: 14. This CDR3 contains 20 residues. Per the germline V gene, CDR1 is LNHDA and CDR2 is SQIVND (reference sequence). CDR3 residues: CASSSDRGFMYISGANVLTF. The CDR3 bases are TGTGCCAGTAGTTCGGACAGGGGGTTCATGTACATATCTGGGGCCAACGTCCTGACTTTC.

This clonotype showed up many times. The gene calls are TRBV6-2 or TRBV6-3 and TRBJ1-1; no clear D. The CDR3 has 14 amino acids. V was pared by 6 bases and J by 3 bases, with 14 bases between. Germline CDR1 and CDR2: MNHEY and SVGEGT. The CDR3: CASSLGGPDTEAFF. As DNA, the CDR3 is TGTGCCAGCAGCTTAGGAGGGCCAGACACTGAAGCTTTCTTT.

A few counts support this clonotype. CDR3 nucleotide sequence: TGTGCTCTTAGCGGGGGGGTCACCAATGAGCAGTTCTTC. Amino acids: CALSGGVTNEQFF. The chain carries TRBV5-4 and TRBJ2-1, with 11 nucleotides matching TRBD2. This CDR3 has 13 amino acids. CDR1 and CDR2 (germline): SGHNT, YYREEE (reference sequence).

CDR3 coding DNA: TGTGCCAGCAGCTCACAGGGGCTAGGATCACCCCTCCACTTT. Its translation: CASSSQGLGSPLHF. The chain joins TRBV9 to TRBJ1-6; 7 nucleotides agree with TRBD1. V lost 4 bases, J lost 10 bases, and 8 bases stayed unmatched. CDR1 SGDLS and CDR2 YYNGEE come from the germline V gene. The CDR3 has 14 residues.

This clonotype has a count of ten or more. V and J are TRBV7-9 and TRBJ2-5; D might be TRBD1 (5 bases). V lost 0 bases to trimming and J lost 5 bases, with 16 bases between them. The CDR3 runs to 16 residues. Germline loops: CDR1 SEHNR, CDR2 FQNEAQ (reference sequence). CDR3 residues: CASSLAISGIWETQYF. The CDR3 DNA follows: TGTGCCAGCAGCTTAGCGATCTCAGGGATCTGGGAGACCCAGTACTTC.

J is TRBJ2-3 and V is TRBV19, with TRBD1 identical over 8 bases. The V segment lost 9 bases and the J segment 9 bases; nucleotides outside the gene matches: 5. CDR1 is LNHDA, CDR2 SQIVND, per germline (reference sequence). The CDR3 length is 11 residues. The CDR3 loop reads CASLDRETQYF. As DNA, the CDR3 is TGTGCCAGCCTGGACAGGGAAACGCAGTATTTT.

This clonotype was detected many times. The chain is built from TRBV6-6 and TRBJ2-3; D might be TRBD2 (5 bases). This CDR3 is built from 16 residues. Germline V gene sequence: CDR1 MNHNY, CDR2 SVGAGI (reference sequence). V was pared by 2 bases and J by 0 bases, with 12 bases between. This CDR3 reads CASSYNPSSSTDTQYF. The CDR3 DNA follows: TGTGCCAGCAGTTACAATCCTAGCTCTAGCACAGATACGCAGTATTTT.